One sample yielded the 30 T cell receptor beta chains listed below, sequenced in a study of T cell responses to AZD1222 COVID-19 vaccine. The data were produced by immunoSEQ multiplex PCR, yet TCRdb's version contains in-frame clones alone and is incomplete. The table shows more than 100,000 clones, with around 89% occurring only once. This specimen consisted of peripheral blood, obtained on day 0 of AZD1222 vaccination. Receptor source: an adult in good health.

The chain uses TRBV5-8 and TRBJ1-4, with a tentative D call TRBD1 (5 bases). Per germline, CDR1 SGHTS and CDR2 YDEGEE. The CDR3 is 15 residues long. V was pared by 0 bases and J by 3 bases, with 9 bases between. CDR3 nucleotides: TGTGCCAGCAGCTTGGAGGGACCGTCTAATGAAAAACTGTTTTTT. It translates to CASSLEGPSNEKLFF.

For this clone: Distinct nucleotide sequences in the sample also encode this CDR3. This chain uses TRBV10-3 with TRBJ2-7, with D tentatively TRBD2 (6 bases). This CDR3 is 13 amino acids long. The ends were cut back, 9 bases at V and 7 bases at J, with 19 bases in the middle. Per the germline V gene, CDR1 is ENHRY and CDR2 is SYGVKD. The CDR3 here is CAIRAQGLWEQYF. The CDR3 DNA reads TGTGCCATTAGGGCCCAGGGACTGTGGGAGCAGTACTTC.

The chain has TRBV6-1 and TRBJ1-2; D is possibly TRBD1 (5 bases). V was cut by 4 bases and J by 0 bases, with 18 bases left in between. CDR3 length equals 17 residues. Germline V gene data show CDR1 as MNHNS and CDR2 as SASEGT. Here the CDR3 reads CASSGGGPRMSNYGYTF. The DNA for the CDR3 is TGTGCCAGCAGTGGGGGGGGACCCCGAATGTCTAACTATGGCTACACCTTC.

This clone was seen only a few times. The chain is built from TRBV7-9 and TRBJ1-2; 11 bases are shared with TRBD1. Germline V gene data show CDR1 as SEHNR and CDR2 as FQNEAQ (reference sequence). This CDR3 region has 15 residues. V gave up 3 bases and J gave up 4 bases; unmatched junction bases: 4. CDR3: CASSFDGTGGYGYTF. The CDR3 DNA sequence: TGTGCCAGCAGCTTCGACGGGACAGGGGGCTATGGCTACACCTTC.

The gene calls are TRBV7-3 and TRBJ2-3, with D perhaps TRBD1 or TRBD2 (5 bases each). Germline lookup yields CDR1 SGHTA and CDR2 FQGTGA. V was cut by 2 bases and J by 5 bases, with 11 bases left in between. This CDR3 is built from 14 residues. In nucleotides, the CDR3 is TGTGCCAGCAGCTTAGAGGGGAAACAAGATACGCAGTATTTT. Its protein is CASSLEGKQDTQYF.

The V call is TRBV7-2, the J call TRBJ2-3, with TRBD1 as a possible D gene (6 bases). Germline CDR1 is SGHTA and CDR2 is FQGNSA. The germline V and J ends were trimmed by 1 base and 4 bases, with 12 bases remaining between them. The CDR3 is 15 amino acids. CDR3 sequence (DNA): TGTGCCAGCAGCTTAGTCGGGGACATCCCAGATACGCAGTATTTT. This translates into CASSLVGDIPDTQYF.

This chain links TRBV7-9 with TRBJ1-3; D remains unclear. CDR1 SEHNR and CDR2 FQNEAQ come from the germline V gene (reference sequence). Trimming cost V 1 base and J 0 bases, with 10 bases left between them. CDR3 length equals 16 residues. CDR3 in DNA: TGTGCCAGCAGCTTAGGTAGGCCAGTCTCTGGAAACACCATATATTTT. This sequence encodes CASSLGRPVSGNTIYF.

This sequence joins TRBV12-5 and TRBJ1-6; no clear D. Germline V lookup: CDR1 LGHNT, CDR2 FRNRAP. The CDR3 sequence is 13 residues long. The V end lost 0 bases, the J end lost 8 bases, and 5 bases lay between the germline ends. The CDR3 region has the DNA TGTGCTAGTGGTTTGGTACTGGATTCACCCCTCCACTTT. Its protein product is CASGLVLDSPLHF.

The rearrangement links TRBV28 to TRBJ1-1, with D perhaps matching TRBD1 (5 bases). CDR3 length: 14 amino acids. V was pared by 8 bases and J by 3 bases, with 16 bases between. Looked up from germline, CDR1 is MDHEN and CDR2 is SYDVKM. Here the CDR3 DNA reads TGTGCCAGCGCGAACCGCAAGGGGTACACTGAAGCTTTCTTT. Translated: CASANRKGYTEAFF.

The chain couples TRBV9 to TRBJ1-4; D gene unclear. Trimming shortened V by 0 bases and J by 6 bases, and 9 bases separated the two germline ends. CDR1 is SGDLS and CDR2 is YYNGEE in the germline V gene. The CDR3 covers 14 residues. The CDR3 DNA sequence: TGTGCCAGCAGCGTAGGTCGGCGCGATGAAAAACTGTTTTTT. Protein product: CASSVGRRDEKLFF.

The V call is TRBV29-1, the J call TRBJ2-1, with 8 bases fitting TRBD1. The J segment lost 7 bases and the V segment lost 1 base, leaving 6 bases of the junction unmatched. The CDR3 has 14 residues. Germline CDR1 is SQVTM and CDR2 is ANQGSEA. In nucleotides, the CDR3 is TGCAGCGTTGAAGGTGGACAGGGCTTTAATGAGCAGTTCTTC. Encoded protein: CSVEGGQGFNEQFF.

The CDR3 coding sequence is TGTGCCAGCAGCTTAGTAAGTGGGGAAACGCAGCCCCAGCATTTT. Its translation is CASSLVSGETQPQHF. The rearrangement uses TRBV7-2 and TRBJ1-5; no reliable D call. Germline-derived CDR1 and CDR2 are SGHTA and FQGNSA. The V and J ends lost 1 base and 7 bases respectively, with 14 bases between them. The CDR3 is 15 residues long.

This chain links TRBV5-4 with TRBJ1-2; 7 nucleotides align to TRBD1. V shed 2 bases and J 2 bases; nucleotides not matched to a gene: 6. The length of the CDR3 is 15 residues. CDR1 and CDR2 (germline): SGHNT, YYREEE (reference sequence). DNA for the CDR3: TGTGCCAGCAGCTTCCCCGAAGGGGGCAACTATGGCTACACCTTC. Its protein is CASSFPEGGNYGYTF.

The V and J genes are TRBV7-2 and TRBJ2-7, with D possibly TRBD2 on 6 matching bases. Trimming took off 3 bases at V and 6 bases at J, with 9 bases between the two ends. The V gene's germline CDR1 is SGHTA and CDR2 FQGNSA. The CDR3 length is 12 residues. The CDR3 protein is CASSLAGGEQYF. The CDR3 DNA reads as TGTGCCAGCAGCTTGGCCGGGGGCGAGCAGTACTTC.

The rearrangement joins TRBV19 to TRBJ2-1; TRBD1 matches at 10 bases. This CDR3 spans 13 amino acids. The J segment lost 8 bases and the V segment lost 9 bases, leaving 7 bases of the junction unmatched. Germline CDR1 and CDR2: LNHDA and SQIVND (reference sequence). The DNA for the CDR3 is TGTGCCAGCACGGGACAGGGGCTCTATGAGCAGTTCTTC. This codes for CASTGQGLYEQFF. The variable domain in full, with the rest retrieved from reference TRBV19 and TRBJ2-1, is DGGITQSPKYLFRKEGQNVTLSCEQNLNHDAMYWYRQDPGQGLRLIYYSQIVNDFQKGDIAEGYSVSREKKESFPLTVTSAQKNPTAFYLCASTGQGLYEQFFGPGTRLTVL.

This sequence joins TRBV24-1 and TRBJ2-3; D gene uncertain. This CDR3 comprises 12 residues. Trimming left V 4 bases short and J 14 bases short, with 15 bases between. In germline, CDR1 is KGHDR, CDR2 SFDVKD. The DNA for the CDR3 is TGTGCCACCAGTGAATTTGTTGGAAGGTGGTATTTT. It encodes CATSEFVGRWYF.

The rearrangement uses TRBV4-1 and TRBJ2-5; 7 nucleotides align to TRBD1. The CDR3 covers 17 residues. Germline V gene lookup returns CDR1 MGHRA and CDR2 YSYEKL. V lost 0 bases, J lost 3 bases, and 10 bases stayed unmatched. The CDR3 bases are TGCGCCAGCAGCCAAGAACCCCTCGACAGGGTGGAAGAGACCCAGTACTTC. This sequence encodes CASSQEPLDRVEETQYF.

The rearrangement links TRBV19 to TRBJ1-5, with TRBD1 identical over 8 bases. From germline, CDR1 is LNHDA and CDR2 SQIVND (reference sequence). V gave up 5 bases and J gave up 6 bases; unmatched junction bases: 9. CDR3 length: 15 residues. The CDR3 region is CASSVTGVIGQPQHF. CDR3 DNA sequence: TGTGCCAGTAGTGTGACAGGGGTAATTGGTCAGCCCCAGCATTTT. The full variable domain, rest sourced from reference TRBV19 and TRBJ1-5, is DGGITQSPKYLFRKEGQNVTLSCEQNLNHDAMYWYRQDPGQGLRLIYYSQIVNDFQKGDIAEGYSVSREKKESFPLTVTSAQKNPTAFYLCASSVTGVIGQPQHFGDGTRLSIL.

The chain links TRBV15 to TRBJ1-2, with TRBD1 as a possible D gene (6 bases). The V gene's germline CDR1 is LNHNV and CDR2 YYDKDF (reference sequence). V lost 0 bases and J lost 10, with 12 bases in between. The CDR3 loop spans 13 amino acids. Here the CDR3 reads CATSRDTGQPYTF. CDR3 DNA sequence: TGTGCCACCAGCAGAGATACAGGGCAGCCCTACACCTTC.

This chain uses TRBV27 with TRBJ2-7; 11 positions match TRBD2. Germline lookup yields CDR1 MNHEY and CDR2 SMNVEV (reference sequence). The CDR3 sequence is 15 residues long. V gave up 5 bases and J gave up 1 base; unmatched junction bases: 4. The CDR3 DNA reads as TGTGCCAGCAGTGGAACTAGCGGGGGTTCCTACGAGCAGTACTTC. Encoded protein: CASSGTSGGSYEQYF.

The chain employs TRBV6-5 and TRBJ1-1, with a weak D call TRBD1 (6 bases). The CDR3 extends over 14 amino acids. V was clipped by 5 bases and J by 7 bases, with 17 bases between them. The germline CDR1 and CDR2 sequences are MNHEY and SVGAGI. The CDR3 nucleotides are TGTGCCAGCAGTCCCGATCGGCGGGGGCATGAAGCTTTCTTT. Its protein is CASSPDRRGHEAFF.

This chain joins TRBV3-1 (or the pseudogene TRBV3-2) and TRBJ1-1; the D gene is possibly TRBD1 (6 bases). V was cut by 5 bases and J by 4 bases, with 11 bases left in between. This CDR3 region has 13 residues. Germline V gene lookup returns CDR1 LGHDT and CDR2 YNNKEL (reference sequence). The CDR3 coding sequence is TGTGCCAGCAGCAAATCAGGGGTCACTGAAGCTTTCTTT. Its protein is CASSKSGVTEAFF.

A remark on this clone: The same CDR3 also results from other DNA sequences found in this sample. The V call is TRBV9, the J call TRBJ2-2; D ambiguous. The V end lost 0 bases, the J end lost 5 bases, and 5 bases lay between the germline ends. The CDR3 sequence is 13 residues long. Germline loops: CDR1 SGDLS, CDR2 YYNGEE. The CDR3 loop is CASSVEGTGELFF. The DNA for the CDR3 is TGTGCCAGCAGCGTAGAGGGTACCGGGGAGCTGTTTTTT.

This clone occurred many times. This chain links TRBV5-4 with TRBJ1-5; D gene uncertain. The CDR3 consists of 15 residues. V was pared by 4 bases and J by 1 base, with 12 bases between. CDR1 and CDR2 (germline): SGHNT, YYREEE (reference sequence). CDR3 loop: CASSDLGTSNQPQHF. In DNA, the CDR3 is TGTGCCAGCAGCGATCTGGGCACAAGCAATCAGCCCCAGCATTTT. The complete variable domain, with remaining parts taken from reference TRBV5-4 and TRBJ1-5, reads ETGVTQSPTHLIKTRGQQVTLRCSSQSGHNTVSWYQQALGQGPQFIFQYYREEENGRGNFPPRFSGLQFPNYSSELNVNALELDDSALYLCASSDLGTSNQPQHFGDGTRLSIL.

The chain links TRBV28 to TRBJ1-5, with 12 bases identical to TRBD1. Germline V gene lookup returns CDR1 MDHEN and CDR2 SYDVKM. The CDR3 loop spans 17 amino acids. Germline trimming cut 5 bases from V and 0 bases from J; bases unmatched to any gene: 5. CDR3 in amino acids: CASSRDRGPYSNQPQHF. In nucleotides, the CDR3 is TGTGCCAGCAGTCGGGACAGGGGGCCGTATAGCAATCAGCCCCAGCATTTT.

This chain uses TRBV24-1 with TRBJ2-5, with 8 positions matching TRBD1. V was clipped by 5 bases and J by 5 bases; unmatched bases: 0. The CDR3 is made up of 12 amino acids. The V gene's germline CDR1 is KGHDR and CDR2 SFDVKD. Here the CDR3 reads CATSAGGETQYF. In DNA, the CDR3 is TGTGCCACCAGTGCAGGGGGCGAGACCCAGTACTTC.

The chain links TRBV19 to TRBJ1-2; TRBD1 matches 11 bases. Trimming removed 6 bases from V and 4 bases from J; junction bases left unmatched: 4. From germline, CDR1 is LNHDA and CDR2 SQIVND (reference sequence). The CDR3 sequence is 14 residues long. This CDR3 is CASRPGQGAYGYTF. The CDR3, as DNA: TGTGCCAGTAGACCAGGACAGGGGGCCTATGGCTACACCTTC.

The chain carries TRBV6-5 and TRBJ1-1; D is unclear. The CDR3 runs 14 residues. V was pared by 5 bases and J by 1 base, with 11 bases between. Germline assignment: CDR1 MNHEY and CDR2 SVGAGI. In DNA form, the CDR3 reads TGTGCCAGCAGTCCACCTTGGGGGAACACTGAAGCTTTCTTT. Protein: CASSPPWGNTEAFF.

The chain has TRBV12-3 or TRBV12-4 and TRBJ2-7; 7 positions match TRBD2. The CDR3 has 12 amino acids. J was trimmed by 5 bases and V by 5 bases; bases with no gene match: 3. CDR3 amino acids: CASSGLVDEQYF. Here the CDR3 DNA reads TGTGCCAGCAGTGGACTAGTCGACGAGCAGTACTTC.

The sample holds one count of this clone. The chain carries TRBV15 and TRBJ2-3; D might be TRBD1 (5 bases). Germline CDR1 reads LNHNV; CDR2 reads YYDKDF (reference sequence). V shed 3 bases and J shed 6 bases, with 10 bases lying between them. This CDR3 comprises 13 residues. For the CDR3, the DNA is TGTGCCACCAGCAGGCAGGGTTCGGATACGCAGTATTTT. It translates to CATSRQGSDTQYF.